This T cell receptor (beta chain) was profiled in a study of cytomegalovirus exposure and HLA in healthy donors. Study observations and caveats: For cytomegalovirus status, the classifier reportedly gave diagnoses with high specificity and sensitivity.

The CDR3 consists of 15 residues. Germline V gene sequence: CDR1 SGHRS, CDR2 YFSETQ. V was trimmed by 0 bases and J by 5 bases, leaving 11 bases between them. This clone has ten or more counts. The antigen remains undetermined. TCRdb keeps only in-frame clones here, not all; method: immunoSEQ multiplex PCR. The sample lists about 170,000 clones, 80% to 90% occurring once. The sample comprised PBMCs. This clonotype was sampled from a young woman in good health and CMV-seronegative. The chain is built from TRBV5-1 and TRBJ2-2; TRBD1 is a possible D gene (5 bases). The CDR3 protein is CASSLGGARTGELFF. The CDR3 DNA follows: TGCGCCAGCAGCTTGGGTGGGGCGCGGACCGGGGAGCTGTTTTTT.